The clone carrying this T cell receptor beta chain was counted between two and nine times. The antigen remains undetermined. The germline V gene encodes CDR1 MDHEN and CDR2 SYDVKM. The germline V and J ends were trimmed by 6 bases and 0 bases, with 12 bases remaining between them. This CDR3 is 15 amino acids long. Naive CD8 populations comprised CD45RO-negative cells positively selected for CCR7, excluding terminally differentiated effector memory CD45RA+ cells. The study enrolled healthy HIV-negative adults without recent acute infections or vaccinations as donors. The sample is drawn from a study of shared clonotypes between healthy human individuals. Findings and limits, study-wide: Of the naive CD4 clonotypes, approximately 5% were shared across a few donors.

Researchers divided each subset's genomic DNA evenly across several immunoSEQ plates. As processed by the authors: For the immunoSEQ data, sequences were junction-only without quality scores, so filtering differed. Method: immunoSEQ multiplex PCR; TCRdb's copy keeps in-frame clones and lacks some. The V and J calls and clone size are taken from that table; D and trimming were inferred from the DNA. The table records a few million clones, approximately 92% of them present only once. The sequenced sample consisted of naive CD8+ T cells from PBMCs. The chain couples TRBV28 to TRBJ1-5; D gene uncertain. This sequence originates from a man aged 18 to 30 in good health. Some clones in this sample may be carry-over from other donors' samples. CDR3 protein: CASRAVINSNQPQHF. The CDR3, as DNA: TGTGCCAGCAGGGCGGTCATCAATAGCAATCAGCCCCAGCATTTT. The variable domain in full, completed from reference TRBV28 and TRBJ1-5, reads DVKVTQSSRYLVKRTGEKVFLECVQDMDHENMFWYRQDPGLGLRLIYFSYDVKMKEKGDIPEGYSVSREKKERFSLILESASTNQTSMYLCASRAVINSNQPQHFGDGTRLSIL.